The next 28 T cell receptor beta chains were all read from a single sample in a study of siplizumab effects on memory and regulatory T cells. Clones were read by immunoSEQ multiplex PCR, and TCRdb kept only the in-frame ones, dropping some. Among tens of thousands of clones listed, about 90% were seen once. Sequencing was performed on CD8+ T cells sorted from blood. The receptors derive from a human donor in good health.

The gene calls are TRBV19 and TRBJ2-7, with 12 bases aligning to TRBD2. Germline V gene lookup returns CDR1 LNHDA and CDR2 SQIVND (reference sequence). CDR3 length: 15 residues. The V gene end was trimmed by 5 bases and the J gene end by 4 bases; junction bases not matched to a gene: 6. The CDR3 bases are TGTGCCAGTAGTGAACTAGCGGGGGGAATTTACGAGCAGTACTTC. This encodes CASSELAGGIYEQYF.

This sequence joins TRBV6-1 and TRBJ1-4; D ambiguous. CDR3 length equals 13 residues. The ends were cut back, 7 bases at V and 7 bases at J, with 13 bases in the middle. From germline, CDR1 is MNHNS and CDR2 SASEGT. The CDR3 loop is CASIHTGVEKLFF. CDR3 DNA: TGTGCCAGCATTCACACCGGGGTTGAAAAACTGTTTTTT.

V gene TRBV7-6 combines with J gene TRBJ1-1; 7 bases are shared with TRBD1. CDR3 length: 14 amino acids. V trimming: 5 bases; J trimming: 0 bases; junction bases outside the gene matches: 3. Looked up from germline, CDR1 is SGHVS and CDR2 is FNYEAQ. CDR3 in DNA: TGTGCCAGCAGCGTCGGGACAGTGAACACTGAAGCTTTCTTT. It is translated as CASSVGTVNTEAFF.

This rearrangement joins TRBV19 to TRBJ1-5; D is undetermined. The CDR3 sequence is 14 residues long. Germline V gene sequence: CDR1 LNHDA, CDR2 SQIVND (reference sequence). V lost 1 base and J lost 4, with 8 bases in between. The CDR3 region is CASSIGGRNQPQHF. CDR3 sequence (DNA): TGTGCCAGTAGTATAGGGGGTCGGAATCAGCCCCAGCATTTT.

The genes are TRBV5-1 and TRBJ2-3; 9 nucleotides line up with TRBD1. V gave up 1 base and J gave up 0 bases; unmatched junction bases: 6. CDR1 is SGHRS, CDR2 YFSETQ, per germline. The CDR3 length is 17 residues. In DNA, the CDR3 is TGCGCCAGCAGCTTGCCCTGGACAGGGGATAGCACAGATACGCAGTATTTT. Translated, it gives CASSLPWTGDSTDTQYF.

The V and J genes are TRBV6-5 and TRBJ2-3, with D uncertain. CDR1 MNHEY and CDR2 SVGAGI come from the germline V gene. Trimming shortened V by 0 bases and J by 2 bases, and 9 bases separated the two germline ends. The CDR3 extends over 15 amino acids. The CDR3 DNA reads TGTGCCAGCAGTTACTCGCTAGACGACACAGATACGCAGTATTTT. This gives the protein CASSYSLDDTDTQYF.

V usage is TRBV5-5 and J usage is TRBJ1-5; the D is unclear. The CDR3 is made up of 14 amino acids. V lost 0 bases to trimming and J lost 7 bases, with 11 bases between them. Germline V gene data show CDR1 as SGHKS and CDR2 as YYEKEE (reference sequence). CDR3 DNA: TGTGCCAGCAGCTTGGCCGCGCTAGTCCAGCCCCAGCATTTT. Translation gives CASSLAALVQPQHF.

The rearrangement uses TRBV27 and TRBJ1-2; D is unresolved. Germline V gene data show CDR1 as MNHEY and CDR2 as SMNVEV (reference sequence). The CDR3 loop spans 15 amino acids. V lost 3 bases to trimming and J lost 5 bases, with 16 bases between them. The CDR3 here is CASSLSPNAWYGYTF. The DNA for the CDR3 is TGTGCCAGCAGTTTGTCCCCGAACGCGTGGTATGGCTACACCTTC.

The V call is TRBV27, the J call TRBJ1-5, with D possibly being TRBD1 (6 bases). CDR3 size: 15 residues. CDR1 is MNHEY and CDR2 is SMNVEV in the germline V gene (reference sequence). Trimming removed 2 bases at V and 3 bases at J, with 11 bases between. The CDR3 coding sequence is TGTGCCAGCAGTTTAGACCAGGGGATCAATCAGCCCCAGCATTTT. Translation: CASSLDQGINQPQHF.

The chain uses TRBV4-1 and TRBJ1-2, with D possibly matching TRBD1 (6 bases). The CDR3 loop spans 14 amino acids. Trimming cost V 1 base and J 3 bases, with 9 bases left between them. Germline V gives CDR1 MGHRA, CDR2 YSYEKL. The CDR3 DNA is TGCGCCAGCAGCCAAGTCCCAGGGGACTATGGCTACACCTTC. This codes for CASSQVPGDYGYTF.

V gene TRBV27 combines with J gene TRBJ2-7, with TRBD1 as a possible D gene (6 bases). Between the trimmed V and J ends, which lost 6 bases and 3 bases, there was a span of 12 bases. Germline lookup yields CDR1 MNHEY and CDR2 SMNVEV (reference sequence). This CDR3 region has 13 residues. The CDR3 region is CASSPGQNYEQYF. In DNA, the CDR3 is TGTGCCAGCAGCCCGGGACAAAACTACGAGCAGTACTTC.

By frequency in the sample, this clone is medium-sized. The chain is built from TRBV14 and TRBJ2-7, with D uncertain. V lost 4 bases and J lost 4, with 11 bases in between. The CDR3 runs 13 residues. Germline values: CDR1 SGHDN, CDR2 FVKESK. CDR3 amino acids: CASSLGLLYEQYF. In DNA form, the CDR3 reads TGTGCCAGCAGCCTCGGTCTGCTTTACGAGCAGTACTTC.

The chain joins TRBV16 to TRBJ1-1; D is undetermined. Germline V gene lookup returns CDR1 KGHSY and CDR2 FQNENV. CDR3 size: 15 residues. The V and J ends lost 0 bases and 0 bases respectively, with 8 bases between them. The CDR3 bases are TGTGCCAGCAGCCAATCTCTCAGCCTGAACACTGAAGCTTTCTTT. This translates into CASSQSLSLNTEAFF.

The chain joins TRBV27 to TRBJ1-1, with TRBD1 matching 10 bases. V trimming: 4 bases; J trimming: 3 bases; junction bases outside the gene matches: 2. This CDR3 is built from 14 residues. The V gene's germline CDR1 is MNHEY and CDR2 SMNVEV (reference sequence). The CDR3 is CASSWTGGYTEAFF. The CDR3, as DNA: TGTGCCAGCAGTTGGACAGGGGGATACACTGAAGCTTTCTTT.

The chain joins TRBV7-9 to TRBJ1-2; possibly TRBD1 for D (5 bases). Per the germline V gene, CDR1 is SEHNR and CDR2 is FQNEAQ (reference sequence). The length of the CDR3 is 13 residues. Trimming cost V 1 base and J 6 bases, with 9 bases left between them. CDR3 DNA: TGTGCCAGCAGCTTAGGCGGAGGGGATGGCTACACCTTC. It yields the protein CASSLGGGDGYTF.

The chain couples TRBV7-9 to TRBJ2-5; D gene uncertain. The germline V and J ends were trimmed by 5 bases and 2 bases, with 6 bases remaining between them. Germline CDR1 and CDR2: SEHNR and FQNEAQ (reference sequence). The CDR3 is 12 residues long. CDR3 sequence reads: CASSLVQETQYF. The CDR3 nucleotides read TGTGCCAGCAGCCTTGTACAAGAGACCCAGTACTTC.

The V and J genes are TRBV4-1 and TRBJ2-7; D is undetermined. This CDR3 is built from 13 residues. Germline CDR1 and CDR2: MGHRA and YSYEKL. V shed 4 bases and J shed 5 bases, with 12 bases lying between them. The CDR3 is CASSPVALDEQYF. In DNA, the CDR3 is TGCGCCAGCAGCCCGGTCGCCCTCGACGAGCAGTACTTC.

Only one count was recorded for this clone. The rearrangement uses TRBV4-2 and TRBJ2-3; D is unclear. Trimming shortened V by 4 bases and J by 4 bases, and 9 bases separated the two germline ends. The length of the CDR3 is 13 residues. Germline lookup yields CDR1 LGHNA and CDR2 YNFKEQ. This chain's CDR3 is CASSRASSDTQYF. CDR3 bases: TGTGCCAGCAGCCGCGCCTCCTCAGATACGCAGTATTTT.

This chain connects TRBV10-3 to TRBJ2-7; D is possibly TRBD2 (5 bases). Trimming pared 8 bases from V and 3 bases from J, leaving 8 bases between. Germline V gives CDR1 ENHRY, CDR2 SYGVKD. This CDR3 has 11 residues. The CDR3, as DNA: TGTGCCATCCGCCGGGGCTACGAGCAGTACTTC. Translating gives CAIRRGYEQYF.

The chain uses TRBV5-6 and TRBJ2-1; D is undetermined. V lost 4 bases, J lost 4 bases, and 12 bases lay in between. This CDR3 is built from 14 residues. CDR1 is SGHDT and CDR2 is YYEEEE in the germline V gene. The CDR3 DNA sequence: TGTGCCAGCAGCCCATTCGACTCGTACAATGAGCAGTTCTTC. Translated: CASSPFDSYNEQFF.

This chain connects TRBV6-1 to TRBJ1-2, with TRBD1 matching over 9 bases. The germline CDR1 and CDR2 sequences are MNHNS and SASEGT. The junction had 0 bases not matched to a gene; V was cut back by 1 base and J by 0 bases. This CDR3 has 15 residues. The CDR3 region has the DNA TGTGCCAGCAGTGAAGGGACAGGGGCTAACTATGGCTACACCTTC. Translating gives CASSEGTGANYGYTF.

In the case of this clone: The junction and the germline gene differ at one end; a read error may be behind it. CDR3 sequence reads: CVSSLAGTGGSINYGYTF. Here the CDR3 DNA reads TGTGTCAGCAGCTTGGCCGGGACAGGGGGTTCGATTAACTATGGCTACACCTTC. The chain joins TRBV5-6 to TRBJ1-2, with 11 bases fitting TRBD1. Germline-derived CDR1 and CDR2 are SGHDT and YYEEEE. The length of the CDR3 is 18 residues.

The chain is built from TRBV4-1 and TRBJ2-7; 7 positions agree with TRBD2. Trimming removed 0 bases from V and 3 bases from J; junction bases left unmatched: 11. The CDR3 consists of 17 residues. In germline, CDR1 is MGHRA, CDR2 YSYEKL. In DNA form, the CDR3 reads TGCGCCAGCAGCCAAGAACTCTGGGCTAGCGGATACTACGAGCAGTACTTC. Amino acids: CASSQELWASGYYEQYF.

V and J are TRBV7-3 and TRBJ2-1; 11 bases are a match to TRBD2. V lost 5 bases, J lost 5 bases, and 5 bases stayed unmatched. The CDR3 is 15 amino acids. CDR1 and CDR2 from the germline V gene are SGHTA and FQGTGA. In nucleotides, the CDR3 is TGTGCCAGCAGCATACTAGCGGGGGATAACAATGAGCAGTTCTTC. Translated, it gives CASSILAGDNNEQFF.

The V call is TRBV19, the J call TRBJ1-5; no clear D. The CDR3 is made up of 11 amino acids. Per the germline V gene, CDR1 is LNHDA and CDR2 is SQIVND (reference sequence). With 7 bases removed from V and 11 bases from J, the gap between germline ends came to 12 bases. Here the CDR3 DNA reads TGTGCCAGTATGCGGTTAGGGACCCAGCATTTT. Protein: CASMRLGTQHF.

The chain combines TRBV6-4 with TRBJ2-1; 13 nucleotides match TRBD2. J was trimmed by 8 bases and V by 6 bases; bases with no gene match: 7. This CDR3 region has 15 residues. CDR1 is MRHNA and CDR2 is SNTAGT in the germline V gene. In DNA, the CDR3 is TGTGCCAGCAGACCCATAGGACTAGCGGGGGATGAGCAGTTCTTC. Translated: CASRPIGLAGDEQFF.

The rearrangement uses TRBV19 and TRBJ2-3; possible D gene TRBD2, 6 bases. The CDR3 totals 15 residues. Germline V gene sequence: CDR1 LNHDA, CDR2 SQIVND (reference sequence). V lost 5 bases and J 0 bases, leaving 12 bases between the germline ends. The DNA of the CDR3 is TGTGCCAGTAGTTCGGTAGCGGCCAGCACAGATACGCAGTATTTT. Protein: CASSSVAASTDTQYF.

This rearrangement joins TRBV6-5 to TRBJ1-1; D gene ambiguous. This CDR3 has 11 amino acids. The V gene lost 8 bases and the J gene lost 11 bases, with 15 bases spanning the gap. Germline V gives CDR1 MNHEY, CDR2 SVGAGI. The CDR3 region is CASYNGRYAFF. Here the CDR3 DNA reads TGTGCCAGCTATAACGGGAGGTACGCTTTCTTT.